One and the same sample provided the 31 T cell receptor beta chains below, sequenced in a study of T cell changes during pregnancy in multiple sclerosis (dated by TCRdb to about 2019). The library was produced with the immunoSEQ multiplex PCR assay. TCRdb's version of the immuneACCESS table is confined to in-frame rearrangements and falls short of the full clone set. An unresolved V gene accounts for under half of the shortfall where checked; the remainder is of unknown origin. The sample contains 53,000 or so clones, around 94% of them found a single time. About 0.56% of the sample belongs to the ten largest clones. The specimen was CD4+ T cells from peripheral blood mononuclear cells, collected in the second trimester of pregnancy. All receptors come from a female donor with multiple sclerosis, enrolled in a pregnancy study.

The gene calls are TRBV7-2 and TRBJ2-2; tentative D call: TRBD1 (6 bases). The germline V gene has CDR1 SGHTA and CDR2 FQGNSA. This CDR3 is 13 amino acids long. Trimming removed 1 base at V and 7 bases at J, with 7 bases between. The CDR3 protein is CASSLEGDGELFF. CDR3 DNA: TGTGCCAGCAGCTTAGAGGGGGACGGGGAGCTGTTTTTT.

The rearrangement uses TRBV19 and TRBJ1-6; perhaps TRBD1 as D (6 bases). This CDR3 is 17 amino acids long. V was trimmed by 6 bases and J by 8 bases, leaving 23 bases between them. From germline, CDR1 is LNHDA and CDR2 SQIVND (reference sequence). The CDR3 reads CASSPEKGRQGYSPLHF. CDR3 DNA: TGTGCCAGTAGCCCGGAGAAGGGAAGGCAGGGGTATTCACCCCTCCACTTT.

V gene TRBV27 combines with J gene TRBJ2-3; TRBD1 aligns across 7 bases. Germline lookup yields CDR1 MNHEY and CDR2 SMNVEV (reference sequence). V trimming: 8 bases; J trimming: 3 bases; junction bases outside the gene matches: 8. The CDR3 consists of 14 residues. DNA of the CDR3: TGTGCCAGCCAAGGGGGCAGTTTTACAGATACGCAGTATTTT. It encodes CASQGGSFTDTQYF.

CDR3 amino acids: CASSFGGSGGYTF. The CDR3, as DNA: TGTGCCAGCAGCTTCGGGGGAAGTGGAGGCTACACCTTC. The chain combines TRBV7-9 with TRBJ1-2, with TRBD1 as a possible D gene (5 bases). There are 13 residues in the CDR3. CDR1 and CDR2 (germline): SEHNR, FQNEAQ (reference sequence). V was pared by 3 bases and J by 8 bases, with 13 bases between.

This chain's CDR3 is CASSQGGTRTGELFF. The CDR3 DNA reads as TGTGCCAGCAGCCAGGGGGGTACGAGAACCGGGGAGCTGTTTTTT. The rearrangement uses TRBV5-4 and TRBJ2-2, with D maybe TRBD1 (7 bases). Looked up from germline, CDR1 is SGHNT and CDR2 is YYREEE (reference sequence). The ends were cut back, 4 bases at V and 5 bases at J, with 15 bases in the middle. The CDR3 spans 15 residues.

CDR3 coding DNA: TGTGCCAGCAGCTTAGACGGACAAAGTACTCAGCCCCAGCATTTT. It encodes CASSLDGQSTQPQHF. The chain has TRBV7-9 and TRBJ1-5; the D gene is possibly TRBD1 (5 bases). V dropped 1 base and J dropped 6 bases, with 13 bases sitting between them. Germline CDR1 reads SEHNR; CDR2 reads FQNEAQ (reference sequence). The CDR3 runs 15 residues.

The chain employs TRBV7-6 and TRBJ2-5; no firm D call. CDR1 is SGHVS, CDR2 FNYEAQ, per germline. The CDR3 spans 13 residues. The ends were cut back, 5 bases at V and 5 bases at J, with 12 bases in the middle. The CDR3 sequence is CASSQVGSETQYF. CDR3 DNA sequence: TGTGCCAGCAGCCAAGTGGGCAGTGAGACCCAGTACTTC.

Points on this clone: At one end the junction does not follow the germline gene, possibly because of a read error. The chain is built from TRBV7-2 and TRBJ1-5; D uncertain. Germline assignment: CDR1 SGHTA and CDR2 FQGNSA. The CDR3 length is 14 residues. The CDR3 bases are TGTGCCAGCAGCCTGAGAGAAAGCATTCAGCCCCAGCATTTT. This translates into CASSLRESIQPQHF.

This chain links TRBV2 with TRBJ1-6; D not certain. In germline, CDR1 is SNHLY, CDR2 FYNNEI. V lost 8 bases to trimming and J lost 6 bases, with 14 bases between them. The CDR3 is made up of 14 amino acids. CDR3 sequence (DNA): TGTGCCAGCGCTACAGAGGGATCTAATTCACCCCTCCACTTT. Residues: CASATEGSNSPLHF. Complete variable domain (other parts from reference TRBV2 and TRBJ1-6): EPEVTQTPSHQVTQMGQEVILRCVPISNHLYFYWYRQILGQKVEFLVSFYNNEISEKSEIFDDQFSVERPDGSNFTLKIRSTKLEDSAMYFCASATEGSNSPLHFGNGTRLTVT.

The chain couples TRBV29-1 to TRBJ1-2, with no clear D. CDR1 and CDR2 from the germline V gene are SQVTM and ANQGSEA. The ends were cut back, 1 base at V and 6 bases at J, with 12 bases in the middle. The CDR3 runs to 13 residues. The CDR3: CSVEGGGLNGYTF. The CDR3 bases are TGCAGCGTTGAAGGTGGTGGGCTTAATGGCTACACCTTC.

The rearrangement joins TRBV30 to TRBJ2-1; D is perhaps TRBD1 (6 bases). Trimming took off 2 bases at V and 15 bases at J, with 17 bases between the two ends. From germline, CDR1 is GTSNPN and CDR2 SVGIG (reference sequence). The CDR3 totals 12 residues. The CDR3 nucleotides are TGTGCCTGGAGTCCATCCCGGGACATGGGGTTCTTC. Amino acid sequence: CAWSPSRDMGFF.

This clone occurred once. The V gene is TRBV6-5, the J gene TRBJ1-3; 8 bases match TRBD1. CDR1 is MNHEY and CDR2 is SVGAGI in the germline V gene. Trimming at V came to 6 bases and at J to 2 bases, leaving 6 bases not matched to a gene. The CDR3 has 15 amino acids. CDR3 DNA: TGTGCCAGCAGCTACCAGGACAGGGCTGGAAACACCATATATTTT. Translation gives CASSYQDRAGNTIYF.

The chain employs TRBV20-1 and TRBJ1-4; perhaps TRBD1 as D (5 bases). Germline assignment: CDR1 DFQATT and CDR2 SNEGSKA (reference sequence). The CDR3 sequence is 11 residues long. Trimming pared 6 bases from V and 8 bases from J, leaving 10 bases between. This CDR3 is CSAGVGEKLFF. The CDR3 nucleotides are TGCAGTGCAGGGGTAGGCGAAAAACTGTTTTTT.

V usage is TRBV27 and J usage is TRBJ1-4; D is perhaps TRBD1 (5 bases). Germline-derived CDR1 and CDR2 are MNHEY and SMNVEV (reference sequence). The CDR3 has 13 amino acids. Between the trimmed V and J ends, which lost 4 bases and 10 bases, there was a span of 13 bases. The CDR3 region has the DNA TGTGCCAGCAGTTCACTTTGGGGGGGAAAACTGTTTTTT. The encoded protein is CASSSLWGGKLFF.

The V gene is TRBV19, the J gene TRBJ2-5, with a weak D call TRBD1 (6 bases). CDR3 length: 14 residues. Looked up from germline, CDR1 is LNHDA and CDR2 is SQIVND (reference sequence). V was clipped by 5 bases and J by 2 bases, with 12 bases between them. The chain's CDR3 is CASSAGQLQETQYF. CDR3 nucleotide sequence: TGTGCCAGTAGTGCCGGACAGTTACAAGAGACCCAGTACTTC.

This clone was seen just once. The V and J genes are TRBV19 and TRBJ2-5, with TRBD1 matching over 9 bases. Trimming at V came to 6 bases and at J to 5 bases, leaving 4 bases not matched to a gene. CDR1 and CDR2 (germline): LNHDA, SQIVND (reference sequence). The CDR3 spans 13 residues. The CDR3 DNA is TGTGCCAGTAGGCCCACAGGGGGCGAGACCCAGTACTTC. This encodes CASRPTGGETQYF.

This chain uses TRBV27 with TRBJ1-2; possibly TRBD1 for D (6 bases). The germline V gene encodes CDR1 MNHEY and CDR2 SMNVEV (reference sequence). V was shortened by 7 bases and J by 0 bases, with 24 bases between the two germline ends. The CDR3 is 18 amino acids. Here the CDR3 reads CASTLRGHPALANYGYTF. CDR3 DNA sequence: TGTGCCAGCACGTTGCGGGGGCATCCCGCATTAGCTAACTATGGCTACACCTTC.

This clone was seen only once. V usage is TRBV6-1 and J usage is TRBJ2-7; 8 nucleotides agree with TRBD1. CDR1 MNHNS and CDR2 SASEGT come from the germline V gene. The V and J ends lost 5 bases and 2 bases, in that order; junction bases with no gene match: 5. This CDR3 is 14 amino acids long. CDR3 nucleotide sequence: TGTGCCAGCAGTCGGCAGGGGGCTACCTACGAGCAGTACTTC. It is translated as CASSRQGATYEQYF.

The rearrangement uses TRBV9 and TRBJ2-7; a weak D match, TRBD1 (6 bases). Trimming stripped 3 bases from V and 6 bases from J, with 10 bases between. Germline values: CDR1 SGDLS, CDR2 YYNGEE. This CDR3 is built from 12 residues. The CDR3 DNA reads as TGTGCCAGCAGCGCAGGGGTCGGCGAGCAGTACTTC. It codes for CASSAGVGEQYF.

This clone was detected only once. The V call is TRBV6-5, the J call TRBJ2-1, with unresolved D. V was shortened by 5 bases and J by 2 bases, with 4 bases between the two germline ends. The CDR3 extends over 12 amino acids. Germline-derived CDR1 and CDR2 are MNHEY and SVGAGI. The CDR3: CASSPTYNEQFF. The CDR3 region has the DNA TGTGCCAGCAGTCCAACCTACAATGAGCAGTTCTTC.

This clone occurred a few times. This chain connects TRBV27 to TRBJ1-2; tentative D call: TRBD1 (6 bases). The CDR3 totals 13 residues. The V gene's germline CDR1 is MNHEY and CDR2 SMNVEV (reference sequence). V was cut by 5 bases and J by 4 bases, with 11 bases left in between. The CDR3 DNA reads as TGTGCCAGCAGTGTGGACAGTGCCTATGGCTACACCTTC. Its protein product is CASSVDSAYGYTF.

The chain carries TRBV6-1 and TRBJ2-1; no firm D call. Trimming stripped 6 bases from V and 5 bases from J, with 11 bases between. The CDR3 is made up of 13 amino acids. Germline V lookup: CDR1 MNHNS, CDR2 SASEGT. The CDR3: CASSRLGHNEQFF. In DNA, the CDR3 is TGTGCCAGCAGCCGGCTTGGGCACAATGAGCAGTTCTTC.

This chain links TRBV4-2 with TRBJ2-7, with 7 bases fitting TRBD2. Germline-derived CDR1 and CDR2 are LGHNA and YNFKEQ. J gave up 3 bases and V 0 bases, and 5 bases lay outside the gene matches. The CDR3 has 15 residues. As DNA, the CDR3 is TGTGCCAGCAGCCAAGAGGGCGGGGGAGTCTACGAGCAGTACTTC. Residues: CASSQEGGGVYEQYF.

The genes are TRBV4-1 and TRBJ2-3, with 8 bases lining up with TRBD2. Trimming took 2 bases from V and 6 from J; bases not matched to a gene: 19. CDR1 and CDR2 (germline): MGHRA, YSYEKL. The CDR3 extends over 19 amino acids. CDR3 in amino acids: CASSQPTKGNSGERDTQYF. The DNA for the CDR3 is TGCGCCAGCAGCCAACCAACTAAAGGGAATAGCGGGGAACGCGATACGCAGTATTTT.

The rearrangement joins TRBV30 to TRBJ1-2; a weak D match, TRBD1 (5 bases). Trimming pared 3 bases from V and 5 bases from J, leaving 16 bases between. Per the germline V gene, CDR1 is GTSNPN and CDR2 is SVGIG (reference sequence). This CDR3 comprises 14 residues. As DNA, the CDR3 is TGTGCCTGGAGACATCAGGGTTACTTTTATGGCTACACCTTC. Its protein product is CAWRHQGYFYGYTF.

The rearrangement links TRBV29-1 to TRBJ1-2; D is undetermined. The germline V and J ends were trimmed by 4 bases and 3 bases, with 6 bases remaining between them. This CDR3 contains 11 residues. Germline lookup yields CDR1 SQVTM and CDR2 ANQGSEA. CDR3 in DNA: TGCAGCGTTGGGGAGGACTATGGCTACACCTTC. Residues: CSVGEDYGYTF.

The V and J genes are TRBV7-6 and TRBJ1-2; TRBD1 might be the D (5 bases). Germline CDR1 SGHVS, CDR2 FNYEAQ. The CDR3 has 11 amino acids. V lost 6 bases to trimming and J lost 12 bases, with 14 bases between them. The CDR3 region has the DNA TGTGCCAGCAGTGAACTGCGGGACCACACCTTC. Its translation is CASSELRDHTF. Variable domain in full (rest from reference TRBV7-6 and TRBJ1-2): GAGVSQSPRYKVTKRGQDVALRCDPISGHVSLYWYRQALGQGPEFLTYFNYEAQQDKSGLPNDRFSAERPEGSISTLTIQRTEQRDSAMYRCASSELRDHTFGSGTRLTVV.

This rearrangement joins TRBV7-3 to TRBJ2-5, with D unclear. The CDR3 contains 13 residues. V lost 6 bases to trimming and J lost 2 bases, with 10 bases between them. Germline CDR1 reads SGHTA; CDR2 reads FQGTGA. CDR3 in amino acids: CASSRSQQETQYF. In DNA, the CDR3 is TGTGCCAGCAGTCGGAGTCAGCAAGAGACCCAGTACTTC.

The chain combines TRBV7-9 with TRBJ2-5, with D perhaps TRBD2 (6 bases). The ends were cut back, 5 bases at V and 4 bases at J, with 20 bases in the middle. The CDR3 extends over 16 amino acids. Germline V gene sequence: CDR1 SEHNR, CDR2 FQNEAQ (reference sequence). CDR3 protein: CASSPAPGTPIETQYF. As DNA, the CDR3 is TGTGCCAGCAGCCCCGCTCCCGGGACTCCCATAGAGACCCAGTACTTC.

V usage is TRBV4-1 and J usage is TRBJ1-1, with 9 bases matching TRBD1. Germline V gene data show CDR1 as MGHRA and CDR2 as YSYEKL. V trimming: 2 bases; J trimming: 1 base; junction bases outside the gene matches: 8. The CDR3 has 17 residues. The chain's CDR3 is CASSQRGRGQGNTEAFF. The DNA of the CDR3 is TGCGCCAGCAGCCAACGGGGGCGGGGACAGGGGAACACTGAAGCTTTCTTT.

The chain carries TRBV9 and TRBJ2-3; D may be TRBD1 (5 bases). Germline V lookup: CDR1 SGDLS, CDR2 YYNGEE. Trimming took off 2 bases at V and 5 bases at J, with 12 bases between the two ends. The CDR3 contains 14 residues. CDR3 sequence (DNA): TGTGCCAGCAGCGTTAAAGGGGCTGGAGATACGCAGTATTTT. Translation gives CASSVKGAGDTQYF.